This TCR beta chain was sequenced during a study of low-dose radiotherapy and immunotherapy resistance in tumors. Study context: Fractions of 0.5 Gy went to Cohort 1 every 2 weeks, totaling 6.5 Gy. Cohort 2's total reached 13 Gy over 26 weeks, at 1 Gy per fraction every two weeks. Each patient was administered nivolumab intravenously at 240 mg, which was a flat dose, every two weeks, along with intravenous ipilimumab at 1 mg/kg every six weeks. For four cycles from cycle 1 day 1, patients took 300 mg oral aspirin daily.

Primers targeting TRAV and TRBV primed first-strand cDNA, covering alpha and beta chains. The PCR that amplified TCRs ran for 20 cycles, relying on a constant-region primer and a V-primer adapter. TCRdb ran MiXCR on the reads and lists one entry per CDR3 protein. Among tens of thousands of distinct CDR3 sequences listed, roughly 9% were seen once. The CDR3 consists of 11 residues. Trimming took 3 bases from V and 5 from J, leaving 8 bases between them. The V gene's germline CDR1 is SQVTM and CDR2 ANQGSEA. This clonotype has at least ten counts. The time point is: before trial treatment. The source was PBMCs, collected before treatment. The sequence was collected from a male donor with prostate cancer. The chain couples TRBV29-1 to TRBJ2-7; tentative D call: TRBD2 (7 bases). CDR3 nucleotides: TGCAGCGTTGAGGGGGGGCACGAGCAGTACTTC. The encoded protein is CSVEGGHEQYF.